Listed here are 22 T cell receptor beta chains from one sample, sequenced in a study of identical twins (dated by TCRdb to between 2015 and 2016). Library construction relied on 5' RACE. Sequenced on an Illumina HiSeq 2000. TCRdb's own reprocessing of the public reads used fastp at Q25 and MiXCR and kept productive beta chains. CDR3 protein sequences are deduplicated, and each keeps its most common genes and DNA. The sample data list about 530,000 distinct CDR3 sequences, and around 24% of these were observed just once. The ten largest clones add up to around 0.48% of the sample. The data also belong to a second study, concerning yellow fever vaccine responses in identical twins.

Sequencing was done on a sample of CD4+ T cells sorted from blood. The receptors stem from a woman between 18 and 30 years old in good health.

This clonotype has more than one count but fewer than ten. The chain joins TRBV2 to TRBJ1-5; 10 bases map to TRBD1. The CDR3 consists of 17 residues. V lost 4 bases, J lost 0 bases, and 6 bases stayed unmatched. Germline loops: CDR1 SNHLY, CDR2 FYNNEI. The CDR3 DNA reads TGTGCCAGCAGTGGGGACAGGGGCCGCCCTAGCAATCAGCCCCAGCATTTT. Its protein product is CASSGDRGRPSNQPQHF.

Only a few counts were recorded for this clonotype. Here the CDR3 DNA reads TGTGCCAGCCGTAAAATGGACAGGGGGAATGAAAAACTGTTTTTT. Translating it yields CASRKMDRGNEKLFF. The chain couples TRBV27 to TRBJ1-4; 10 nucleotides agree with TRBD1. Germline trimming cut 8 bases from V and 5 bases from J; bases unmatched to any gene: 8. CDR1 MNHEY and CDR2 SMNVEV come from the germline V gene (reference sequence). The CDR3 sequence is 15 residues long. Supplemented by reference TRBV27 and TRBJ1-4, the full variable domain reads EAQVTQNPRYLITVTGKKLTVTCSQNMNHEYMSWYRQDPGLGLRQIYYSMNVEVTDKGDVPEGYKVSRKEKRNFPLILESPSPNQTSLYFCASRKMDRGNEKLFFGSGTQLSVL.

This clonotype came up a few times. This rearrangement joins TRBV20-1 to TRBJ2-7; unclear D gene. CDR1 and CDR2 from the germline V gene are DFQATT and SNEGSKA (reference sequence). This CDR3 region has 13 residues. Trimming removed 8 bases at V and 8 bases at J, with 22 bases between. The CDR3 region has the DNA TGCAGTCTCCTGGGCCTGGTATCTCGCCAGCAGTACTTC. Translated: CSLLGLVSRQQYF.

The chain combines TRBV5-1 with TRBJ2-1, with a tentative D call TRBD1 (5 bases). Trimming took off 1 base at V and 7 bases at J, with 9 bases between the two ends. The germline V gene has CDR1 SGHRS and CDR2 YFSETQ. CDR3 length equals 13 residues. CDR3 nucleotides: TGCGCCAGCAGCTTGCGACAGTGGAATGAGCAGTTCTTC. Translation: CASSLRQWNEQFF. Filled out from reference TRBV5-1 and TRBJ2-1, the complete variable domain reads KAGVTQTPRYLIKTRGQQVTLSCSPISGHRSVSWYQQTPGQGLQFLFEYFSETQRNKGNFPGRFSGRQFSNSRSEMNVSTLELGDSALYLCASSLRQWNEQFFGPGTRLTVL.

This rearrangement joins TRBV4-1 to TRBJ2-3, with 12 bases identical to TRBD2. The germline V gene has CDR1 MGHRA and CDR2 YSYEKL. The CDR3 totals 18 residues. The trim removed 4 bases at V and 0 bases at J, leaving 8 bases unmatched. This chain's CDR3 is CASSLTRTSGTSTDTQYF. CDR3 DNA: TGCGCCAGCAGCCTGACCCGGACTAGCGGGACTAGCACAGATACGCAGTATTTT.

V gene TRBV19 combines with J gene TRBJ1-1; D not resolved. Germline CDR1 reads LNHDA; CDR2 reads SQIVND (reference sequence). The ends were cut back, 4 bases at V and 1 base at J, with 13 bases in the middle. The CDR3 is made up of 15 amino acids. CDR3 nucleotide sequence: TGTGCCAGTAGTACCCTAGAGGGAGCGAACACTGAAGCTTTCTTT. This translates into CASSTLEGANTEAFF.

This clonotype was seen only a few times. The chain combines TRBV12-5 with TRBJ2-7, with a tentative D call TRBD1 (5 bases). This CDR3 is 14 amino acids long. Trimming left V 4 bases short and J 6 bases short, with 16 bases between. Germline values: CDR1 LGHNT, CDR2 FRNRAP. CDR3 nucleotide sequence: TGTGCTAGTGGTTCACGACAGTCGTTGAGCGAGCAGTACTTC. Protein sequence: CASGSRQSLSEQYF.

This chain connects TRBV10-1 to TRBJ2-3, with D possibly matching TRBD2 (7 bases). The CDR3 runs to 14 residues. V lost 6 bases and J lost 2, with 12 bases in between. CDR1 is WNHNN and CDR2 is SYGVQD in the germline V gene (reference sequence). CDR3 DNA sequence: TGCGCCAGCAGGAAGGGGGGGCACACAGATACGCAGTATTTT. Translation gives CASRKGGHTDTQYF.

This clonotype was seen a few times. The DNA for the CDR3 is TGTGCCAGCAGGGGAGGACAGATGAACACTGAAGCTTTCTTT. Translation: CASRGGQMNTEAFF. The chain employs TRBV7-9 and TRBJ1-1, with D possibly being TRBD1 (6 bases). Germline V gene data show CDR1 as SEHNR and CDR2 as FQNEAQ (reference sequence). The CDR3 sequence is 14 residues long. V was shortened by 6 bases and J by 0 bases, with 11 bases between the two germline ends. The entire variable domain, with the rest obtained from reference TRBV7-9 and TRBJ1-1, is as follows: DTGVSQNPRHKITKRGQNVTFRCDPISEHNRLYWYRQTLGQGPEFLTYFQNEAQLEKSRLLSDRFSAERPKGSFSTLEIQRTEQGDSAMYLCASRGGQMNTEAFFGQGTRLTVV.

This chain links TRBV20-1 with TRBJ2-1; TRBD2 agrees at 7 bases. The CDR3 spans 14 residues. Germline V lookup: CDR1 DFQATT, CDR2 SNEGSKA (reference sequence). V shed 3 bases, J shed 8 bases, and the junction held 10 bases outside the gene matches. CDR3 in amino acids: CSASQGLLIDEQFF. DNA of the CDR3: TGCAGTGCTAGCCAGGGACTACTCATCGATGAGCAGTTCTTC.

In its sample, this clonotype was seen once. The chain combines TRBV4-1 with TRBJ2-3; 7 bases line up with TRBD2. CDR1 is MGHRA, CDR2 YSYEKL, per germline. This CDR3 contains 19 residues. V lost 0 bases, J lost 2 bases, and 14 bases stayed unmatched. The CDR3 sequence is CASSQEGHPSAGATDTQYF. The CDR3 region has the DNA TGCGCCAGCAGCCAAGAGGGGCACCCGAGCGCGGGAGCCACAGATACGCAGTATTTT.

In this sample, this clonotype turned up a few times. CDR3 loop: CASTLAGRHDEQFF. The CDR3 DNA is TGCGCCAGCACTCTAGCGGGGAGGCACGATGAGCAGTTCTTC. V and J are TRBV4-1 and TRBJ2-1; 9 nucleotides agree with TRBD2. The CDR3 spans 14 residues. In germline, CDR1 is MGHRA, CDR2 YSYEKL. With 7 bases clipped from V and 8 bases from J, the junction kept 9 bases outside the gene matches.

This clonotype was detected a few times. This sequence joins TRBV5-1 and TRBJ2-1, with D unresolved. The length of the CDR3 is 17 residues. V was cut by 3 bases and J by 3 bases, with 19 bases left in between. The V gene's germline CDR1 is SGHRS and CDR2 YFSETQ. The CDR3 spells CASSSLGSGGGYNEQFF. The CDR3 DNA sequence: TGCGCCAGCAGCTCATTGGGGTCAGGCGGTGGCTACAATGAGCAGTTCTTC.

J is TRBJ2-5 and V is TRBV4-1; 8 bases match TRBD2. This CDR3 spans 16 amino acids. Unmatched junction bases numbered 8, after V lost 1 base and J lost 4 bases. Germline CDR1 is MGHRA and CDR2 is YSYEKL. CDR3 in DNA: TGCGCCAGCAGCCAAGTTCCGGGAGGGCCTCGAGAGACCCAGTACTTC. Translated, it gives CASSQVPGGPRETQYF.

The chain is built from TRBV20-1 and TRBJ2-1, with D possibly TRBD1 on 6 matching bases. This CDR3 contains 14 residues. From germline, CDR1 is DFQATT and CDR2 SNEGSKA (reference sequence). V lost 2 bases and J lost 3, with 11 bases in between. CDR3 DNA sequence: TGCAGTGCTAGACTGGACAGAAGCTACAATGAGCAGTTCTTC. As protein: CSARLDRSYNEQFF.

The rearrangement joins TRBV12-3 or TRBV12-4 to TRBJ2-7, with D unresolved. This CDR3 contains 13 residues. Trimming removed 5 bases from V and 0 bases from J, with 8 bases in between. The CDR3 reads CASSPKNSYEQYF. The CDR3 DNA sequence: TGTGCCAGCAGTCCCAAGAACTCCTACGAGCAGTACTTC.

This clonotype was picked up many times. V is TRBV5-5 and J is TRBJ1-5; D is uncertain. CDR3 length equals 17 residues. Germline V gives CDR1 SGHKS, CDR2 YYEKEE (reference sequence). V lost 0 bases and J 0 bases, leaving 13 bases between the germline ends. CDR3: CASSLGRPETSNQPQHF. Written as DNA, the CDR3 is TGTGCCAGCAGCTTGGGTCGCCCAGAGACTAGCAATCAGCCCCAGCATTTT. Full variable domain (outside the CDR3, taken from reference TRBV5-5 and TRBJ1-5): DAGVTQSPTHLIKTRGQQVTLRCSPISGHKSVSWYQQVLGQGPQFIFQYYEKEERGRGNFPDRFSARQFPNYSSELNVNALLLGDSALYLCASSLGRPETSNQPQHFGDGTRLSIL.

There are a few counts of this clonotype. V usage is TRBV6-2 or TRBV6-3 and J usage is TRBJ2-7, with unresolved D. The CDR3 spans 13 residues. Germline V gene sequence: CDR1 MNHEY, CDR2 SVGEGT. V dropped 2 bases and J dropped 2 bases, with 7 bases sitting between them. The CDR3 coding sequence is TGTGCCAGCAGTTACCCGCAGGCCTACGAGCAGTACTTC. Translated, it gives CASSYPQAYEQYF.

The chain uses TRBV4-1 and TRBJ2-7; 10 bases are a match to TRBD1. V lost 1 base, J lost 4 bases, and 7 bases stayed unmatched. This CDR3 comprises 16 residues. Per germline, CDR1 MGHRA and CDR2 YSYEKL. The CDR3 DNA follows: TGCGCCAGCAGCCAAGGGTGGGGACAGGGGACGTACGAGCAGTACTTC. Translated: CASSQGWGQGTYEQYF.

The gene calls are TRBV7-9 and TRBJ2-7; maybe TRBD2 (5 bases). V lost 11 bases, J lost 2 bases, and 13 bases lay in between. The CDR3 spans 12 residues. Germline V gene lookup returns CDR1 SEHNR and CDR2 FQNEAQ (reference sequence). The CDR3 region is CAWGRETYEQYF. CDR3 in DNA: TGTGCCTGGGGTCGGGAAACCTACGAGCAGTACTTC.

V and J are TRBV6-1 and TRBJ2-7; unclear D gene. Looked up from germline, CDR1 is MNHNS and CDR2 is SASEGT. CDR3 length: 15 residues. Trimming took 3 bases from V and 4 from J, leaving 16 bases between them. Written as DNA, the CDR3 is TGTGCCAGCAGTGAGGCGTTTATAGCCCTTTACGAGCAGTACGTC. It encodes CASSEAFIALYEQYV.

The rearrangement joins TRBV11-3 to TRBJ2-1; either TRBD1 or TRBD2 may fit D (5 bases each). The CDR3 totals 11 residues. Germline CDR1 is SGHNT and CDR2 is YENEEA. Trimming pared 6 bases from V and 11 bases from J, leaving 11 bases between. CDR3 region: CASSNPGQQFF. The CDR3 bases are TGTGCCAGCAGTAACCCGGGACAGCAGTTCTTC.